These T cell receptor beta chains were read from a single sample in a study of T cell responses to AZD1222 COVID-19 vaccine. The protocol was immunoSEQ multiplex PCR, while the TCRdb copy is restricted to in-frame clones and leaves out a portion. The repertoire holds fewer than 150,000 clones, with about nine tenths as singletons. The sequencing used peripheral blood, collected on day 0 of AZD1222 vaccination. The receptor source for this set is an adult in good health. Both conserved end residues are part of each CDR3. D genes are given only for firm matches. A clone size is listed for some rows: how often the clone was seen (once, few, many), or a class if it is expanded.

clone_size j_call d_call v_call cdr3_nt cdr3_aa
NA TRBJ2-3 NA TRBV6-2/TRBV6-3 TGTGCCAGCAGTCACCTCCGGGGAGATACGCAGTATTTT CASSHLRGDTQYF
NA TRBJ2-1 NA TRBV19 TGTGCCAGTACCAAAGGTCGGGTTTCCTACAATGAGCAGTTCTTC CASTKGRVSYNEQFF
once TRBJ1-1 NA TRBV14 TGTGCCAGCAGCCAAGGTCTGGGCAGGGTGTACACTGAAGCTTTCTTT CASSQGLGRVYTEAFF
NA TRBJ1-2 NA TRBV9 TGTGCCAGCACCGAAGGATTGGGCTCCCCGGTTCTTAACTATGGCTACACCTTC CASTEGLGSPVLNYGYTF
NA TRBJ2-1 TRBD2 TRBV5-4 TGTGCCAGCAGCTTCTTTCCCGGGACTAGCGGGAGTGGTGAGCAGTTCTTC CASSFFPGTSGSGEQFF
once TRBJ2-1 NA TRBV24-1 TGTGCCACCAGTGAGACTCCCGGGCGATACAATGAGCAGTTCTTC CATSETPGRYNEQFF
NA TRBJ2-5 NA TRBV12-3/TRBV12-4 TGTGCCAGCAGTTTTAAAGAGACCCAGTACTTC CASSFKETQYF
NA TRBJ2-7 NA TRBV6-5 TGTGCCAGCAGGCGACAGGAACGCTACGAGCAGTACTTC CASRRQERYEQYF
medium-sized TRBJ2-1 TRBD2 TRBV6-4 TGTGCCAGCAGTGACAGGTCTAGCGGGGAGCAGTTCTTC CASSDRSSGEQFF
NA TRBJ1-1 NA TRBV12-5 TGTGCTAGTGGTGCAAGGGTGGACACTGAAGCTTTCTTT CASGARVDTEAFF
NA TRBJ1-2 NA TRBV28 TGTGCCAGCAGTCTATATGCAGGGACCTATGGCTACACCTTC CASSLYAGTYGYTF
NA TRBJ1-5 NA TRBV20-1 TGCAGTGCTAGTCGGGGACGGGCTCAGCCCCAGCATTTT CSASRGRAQPQHF
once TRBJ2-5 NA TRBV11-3 TGTGCCAGCAGCTGGGGCCAAGAGACCCAGTACTTC CASSWGQETQYF
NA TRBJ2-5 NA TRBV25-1 TGTGCCAGCAGTGCCCCGGGACATACTCAAGAGACCCAGTACTTC CASSAPGHTQETQYF
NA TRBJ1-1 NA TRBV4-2 TGTGCCAGCAGCCAAGTGACAGAGGAACACACTGAAGCTTTCTTT CASSQVTEEHTEAFF
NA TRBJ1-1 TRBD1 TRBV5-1 TGCGCCAGCAGGTATACAGGGGGAACTGAAGCTTTCTTT CASRYTGGTEAFF
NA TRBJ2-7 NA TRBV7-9 TGTGCCAGCAGCTCGTACAGGGAAGAGCAGTACTTC CASSSYREEQYF
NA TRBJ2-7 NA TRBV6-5 TGTGCCAGCAGTCAGGTGGGTTACGAGCAGTACTTC CASSQVGYEQYF
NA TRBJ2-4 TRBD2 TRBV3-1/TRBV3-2 TGTGCCAGCAGCCAAGACGGGGGACTAGCGGAAAACATTCAGTACTTC CASSQDGGLAENIQYF
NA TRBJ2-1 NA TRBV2 TGTGCCAGCAGTGAAGAGGGCGGGGAGCAGTTCTTC CASSEEGGEQFF
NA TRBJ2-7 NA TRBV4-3 TGCGCCAGCAGCCCGGAACTAGAGGGCACTCACGAGCAGTACTTC CASSPELEGTHEQYF
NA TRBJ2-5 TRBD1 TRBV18 TGTGCCAGCTCACCACGGACAGGGGTCGAGACCCAGTACTTC CASSPRTGVETQYF
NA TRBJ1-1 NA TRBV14 TGTGCCAGCAGCCAAGGGGTGGGCATACTTGCTTTGAACACTGAAGCTTTCTTT CASSQGVGILALNTEAFF
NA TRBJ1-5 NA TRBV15 TGTGCCACCAGCAGAGATGTGGGACCCCAAGGGCCCCAGCATTTT CATSRDVGPQGPQHF
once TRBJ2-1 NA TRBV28 TGTGCCAGCAGTGGTTTCTTCAAGCTCTACAATGAGCAGTTCTTC CASSGFFKLYNEQFF
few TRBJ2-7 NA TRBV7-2 TGTGCCAGCAGCTTTGCAATGCCAGCCGAGCAGTACTTC CASSFAMPAEQYF
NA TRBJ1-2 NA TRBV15 TGTGCCACCAGCAGAGAGGCCTCGATTGGGCCGGGATATGGCTACACCTTC CATSREASIGPGYGYTF
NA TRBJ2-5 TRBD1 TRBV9 TGTGCCAGCAGCACCCGGACAGGGGGAGAGACCCAGTACTTC CASSTRTGGETQYF
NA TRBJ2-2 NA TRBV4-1 TGCGCCAGCAGCCAAGTACCGGGAGCGAACACCGGGGAGCTGTTTTTT CASSQVPGANTGELFF
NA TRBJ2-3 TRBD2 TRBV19 TGTGCCAGTAGTATAGCCGGGGGGGGCTTACGTACGCAGTATTTT CASSIAGGGLRTQYF
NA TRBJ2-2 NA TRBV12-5 TGTGCTAGTGCAGCAGGGGAGCTGTTTTTT CASAAGELFF
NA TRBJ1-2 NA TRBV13 TGTGCCAGCAGCTTAGGATCGGGGGGAACCCTTAACTATGGCTACACCTTC CASSLGSGGTLNYGYTF
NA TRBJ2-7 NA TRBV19 TGTGCCAGTAGTGCGGACAGTGGGGTCAGGTACGAGCAGTACTTC CASSADSGVRYEQYF
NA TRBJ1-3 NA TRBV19 TGTGCCAGTACCCCAACGGGAGATCTATCTGGAAACACCATATATTTT CASTPTGDLSGNTIYF
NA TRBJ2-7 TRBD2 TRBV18 TGTGCCAGCTCATCCGCTAGCGGGAGCAGTGTTTCCGAGCAGTACTTC CASSSASGSSVSEQYF
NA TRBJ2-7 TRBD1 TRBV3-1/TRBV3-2 TGTGCCAGCAGCCCCACAGGGGTCTACGAGCAGTACTTC CASSPTGVYEQYF
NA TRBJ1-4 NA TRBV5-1 TGCGCCAGCAGCTCGGCCCCCAGCAGTAATGAAAAACTGTTTTTT CASSSAPSSNEKLFF
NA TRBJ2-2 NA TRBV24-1 TGTGCCACCAGTCGGTGGGCGAGCACCGGGGAGCTGTTTTTT CATSRWASTGELFF
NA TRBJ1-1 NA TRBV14 TGTGCCAGCAGCCTTCGCGCCTGGGGTACTGAAGCTTTCTTT CASSLRAWGTEAFF
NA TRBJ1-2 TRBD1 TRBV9 TGTGCCAGCAGTCGGAAGGGGGCCGCCTATGGCTACACCTTC CASSRKGAAYGYTF
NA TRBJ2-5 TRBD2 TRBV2 TGTGCCAGCAGCGGACTAGCGGGAGCGGAGACCCAGTACTTC CASSGLAGAETQYF
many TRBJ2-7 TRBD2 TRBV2 TGTGCCAGCAGGGACGGGGGGGACTCCTACGAGCAGTACTTC CASRDGGDSYEQYF
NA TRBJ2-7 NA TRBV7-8 TGTGCCAGCAGCCAGACCAGGGCGACCTCCTACGAGCAGTACTTC CASSQTRATSYEQYF
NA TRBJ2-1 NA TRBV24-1 TGTGCCACCAGTGGCCGACGGGGGAATGAGCAGTTCTTC CATSGRRGNEQFF
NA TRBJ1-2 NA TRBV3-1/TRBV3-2 TGTGCCAGCAGCTTTGTCCCGGGAGGCGGCTACACCTTC CASSFVPGGGYTF
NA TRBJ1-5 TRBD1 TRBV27 TGTGCCAGCAGTTCCTTCGACAGGGCGGACCAGCCCCAGCATTTT CASSSFDRADQPQHF
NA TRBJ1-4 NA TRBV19 TGTGCCAGTAGTATCCAGGGTTTTGGAGAAAAACTGTTTTTT CASSIQGFGEKLFF
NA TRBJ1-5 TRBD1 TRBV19 TGTGCCAGTAGTGACGAACAGGGGATAAGCAATCAGCCCCAGCATTTT CASSDEQGISNQPQHF
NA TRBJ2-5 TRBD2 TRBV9 TGTGCCAGCAGCCCGACTAGCGGGAGCCTGGAGACCCAGTACTTC CASSPTSGSLETQYF
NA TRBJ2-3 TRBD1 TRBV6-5 TGTGCCAGCCGTCCAGGGGGCTTAGATACGCAGTATTTT CASRPGGLDTQYF
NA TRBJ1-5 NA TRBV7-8 TGTGCCAGCAGCTACGATGGAGTTTATAGCAATCAGCCCCAGCATTTT CASSYDGVYSNQPQHF
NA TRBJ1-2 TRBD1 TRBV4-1 TGCGCCAGCAGCCACCCCGGGACAGGGACAGGCTACACCTTC CASSHPGTGTGYTF
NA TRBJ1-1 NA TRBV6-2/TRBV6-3 TGTGCCAGCAGTTACTCCTTCCCTTCTGAAGCTTTCTTT CASSYSFPSEAFF
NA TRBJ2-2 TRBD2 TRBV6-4 TGTGCCAGCAGTGATCAATCACTAGCGGGAGCCGGGGAGCTGTTTTTT CASSDQSLAGAGELFF
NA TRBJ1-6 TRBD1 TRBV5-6 TGTGCCAGCAGCTATGGGACAGGGGGAAATTCACCCCTCCACTTT CASSYGTGGNSPLHF